This passage covers 17 T cell receptor beta chains from one sample sequenced in a study of blood T cell repertoires in COVID-19 (dated by TCRdb to 2018 to 2020). The receptor library was made with the immunoSEQ multiplex PCR assay. The source is immuneACCESS, and TCRdb retained only in-frame sequences with V and J called. Part of the clones is not carried over; for the studies checked, unresolved V genes explain less than half of this, and the remainder is unexplained. This sample gives some 240,000 clones in total; 84% of them show up just once. The leading ten clones occupy 9.7% of the sample. The sequencing input was peripheral blood. These receptors all come from a man aged 50-60 years with active or convalescent COVID-19.

The J gene is TRBJ2-1, the V gene TRBV3-1 (or the pseudogene TRBV3-2); 9 bases are a match to TRBD2. CDR1 is LGHDT and CDR2 is YNNKEL in the germline V gene (reference sequence). V shed 6 bases, J shed 3 bases, and the junction held 6 bases outside the gene matches. This CDR3 has 15 amino acids. The CDR3 here is CASSPSSGNYNEQFF. CDR3 in DNA: TGTGCCAGCAGTCCGTCTAGCGGGAACTACAATGAGCAGTTCTTC.

V usage is TRBV5-4 and J usage is TRBJ1-2; D possibly corresponds to TRBD1 (6 bases). V was clipped by 0 bases and J by 5 bases, with 17 bases between them. The CDR3 sequence is 16 residues long. Germline loops: CDR1 SGHNT, CDR2 YYREEE (reference sequence). CDR3 in amino acids: CASSLGLGASGYGYTF. DNA of the CDR3: TGTGCCAGCAGCTTGGGGTTGGGGGCGTCGGGGTATGGCTACACCTTC.

The chain uses TRBV2 and TRBJ1-1, with D perhaps TRBD1 (6 bases). In germline, CDR1 is SNHLY, CDR2 FYNNEI. The CDR3 extends over 14 amino acids. Trimming pared 4 bases from V and 0 bases from J, leaving 9 bases between. The CDR3: CASSGTGLNTEAFF. As DNA, the CDR3 is TGTGCCAGCAGTGGAACAGGGTTGAACACTGAAGCTTTCTTT.

Written as DNA, the CDR3 is TGTGCCAGCAGCCAAGATCAGGCCGGAGCTTTCTTT. It codes for CASSQDQAGAFF. The chain employs TRBV3-1 (or the pseudogene TRBV3-2) and TRBJ1-1, with D unclear. The CDR3 length is 12 residues. V was shortened by 0 bases and J by 10 bases, with 9 bases between the two germline ends. CDR1 LGHDT and CDR2 YNNKEL come from the germline V gene (reference sequence).

This chain links TRBV18 with TRBJ1-2, with D perhaps TRBD1 (5 bases). CDR3 size: 16 residues. Looked up from germline, CDR1 is KGHSH and CDR2 is LQKENI. Trimming took 3 bases from V and 0 from J, leaving 14 bases between them. Here the CDR3 reads CASSPGGYQPNYGYTF. The CDR3 nucleotides read TGTGCCAGCTCACCGGGGGGATACCAGCCTAACTATGGCTACACCTTC.

V is TRBV5-1 and J is TRBJ2-7; TRBD2 agrees at 9 bases. V gave up 4 bases and J gave up 0 bases; unmatched junction bases: 8. The CDR3 is made up of 16 amino acids. Germline V lookup: CDR1 SGHRS, CDR2 YFSETQ. The CDR3 here is CASSPFAGGSSYEQYF. The CDR3 nucleotides are TGCGCCAGCAGCCCCTTCGCGGGAGGGAGCTCCTACGAGCAGTACTTC.

This sequence joins TRBV3-1 (or the pseudogene TRBV3-2) and TRBJ1-4; no clear D. In germline, CDR1 is LGHDT, CDR2 YNNKEL (reference sequence). Trimming removed 7 bases from V and 3 bases from J, with 9 bases in between. This CDR3 spans 13 amino acids. The CDR3 region is CASTGKANEKLFF. Here the CDR3 DNA reads TGTGCCAGCACGGGGAAGGCTAATGAAAAACTGTTTTTT.

The CDR3 region has the DNA TGTGCCAGCAGTGGCCTTGACAGGGGTGGTGGCTACACCTTC. Residues: CASSGLDRGGGYTF. The chain carries TRBV25-1 and TRBJ1-2; 8 positions match TRBD1. CDR1 MGHDK and CDR2 SYGVNS come from the germline V gene. The CDR3 covers 14 residues. Trimming removed 4 bases from V and 7 bases from J; junction bases left unmatched: 8.

The CDR3 DNA is TGTGCCAGCAGCCAAGAGGAGGGACTGAGTAACTATGGCTACACCTTC. Its translation: CASSQEEGLSNYGYTF. J is TRBJ1-2 and V is TRBV3-1 (or the pseudogene TRBV3-2); tentative D call: TRBD1 (5 bases). CDR1 is LGHDT and CDR2 is YNNKEL in the germline V gene (reference sequence). There are 16 residues in the CDR3. V dropped 0 bases and J dropped 1 base, with 12 bases sitting between them.

The chain employs TRBV4-2 and TRBJ2-6, with a possible D match to TRBD1 (5 bases). Germline V CDR1 and CDR2: LGHNA, YNFKEQ. Trimming took off 6 bases at V and 0 bases at J, with 6 bases between the two ends. The CDR3 loop spans 14 amino acids. Here the CDR3 DNA reads TGTGCCAGCAGACAGGACTCTGGGGCCAACGTCCTGACTTTC. Translation gives CASRQDSGANVLTF.

This chain joins TRBV4-1 and TRBJ2-3; 9 nucleotides agree with TRBD2. The V segment lost 1 base and the J segment 1 base; nucleotides outside the gene matches: 6. Germline CDR1 reads MGHRA; CDR2 reads YSYEKL. CDR3 length: 17 amino acids. The CDR3 protein is CASSQGGQREGTDTQYF. The CDR3 bases are TGCGCCAGCAGCCAAGGGGGACAGCGGGAGGGCACAGATACGCAGTATTTT.

The V call is TRBV9, the J call TRBJ1-4, with D possibly being TRBD1 (6 bases). Between the trimmed V and J ends, which lost 1 base and 4 bases, there was a span of 8 bases. This CDR3 is built from 14 residues. From germline, CDR1 is SGDLS and CDR2 YYNGEE. In DNA form, the CDR3 reads TGTGCCAGCAGCGTAACAGGGAGTAATGAAAAACTGTTTTTT. This translates into CASSVTGSNEKLFF.

V is TRBV6-2 or TRBV6-3 and J is TRBJ2-3; 8 bases are shared with TRBD2. The V gene end was trimmed by 4 bases and the J gene end by 2 bases; junction bases not matched to a gene: 5. CDR3 length equals 15 residues. Germline V gives CDR1 MNHEY, CDR2 SVGEGT. The CDR3 DNA follows: TGTGCCAGCAGTTTGGTAGCGGGGTACACAGATACGCAGTATTTT. As protein: CASSLVAGYTDTQYF.

This chain connects TRBV14 to TRBJ2-3; tentatively, D is TRBD2 (6 bases). This CDR3 has 13 residues. Germline values: CDR1 SGHDN, CDR2 FVKESK. Trimming removed 4 bases from V and 4 bases from J, with 9 bases in between. The CDR3 DNA reads TGTGCCAGCAGCCCGGGAGTAGCAGATACGCAGTATTTT. Amino acids: CASSPGVADTQYF.

This chain connects TRBV6-5 to TRBJ1-1; D remains ambiguous. The germline gives CDR1 MNHEY, CDR2 SVGAGI. The CDR3 contains 16 residues. V was pared by 4 bases and J by 5 bases, with 20 bases between. The CDR3 protein is CASSSVGRVVGTEAFF. In DNA, the CDR3 is TGTGCCAGCAGTTCGGTAGGGAGAGTTGTCGGGACTGAAGCTTTCTTT.

As to this clone: At the DNA level, this CDR3 is encoded by other sequences in the same sample as well. The chain links TRBV18 to TRBJ2-7, with D possibly TRBD1 on 6 matching bases. The V end was cut by 6 bases, the J end by 3 bases, with 12 bases between. The germline CDR1 and CDR2 sequences are KGHSH and LQKENI. The CDR3 has 13 residues. The CDR3 coding sequence is TGTGCCAGCTCCCCGGGACAAAACTACGAGCAGTACTTC. This gives the protein CASSPGQNYEQYF.

The V and J genes are TRBV11-1 and TRBJ2-2, with 7 bases matching TRBD1. The ends lost 5 bases at V and 3 bases at J; junction bases unmatched: 9. The CDR3 extends over 16 amino acids. From germline, CDR1 is SGHAT and CDR2 FQDESV (reference sequence). CDR3 loop: CASSQETGPYTGELFF. CDR3 in DNA: TGTGCCAGCAGCCAAGAGACAGGGCCCTACACCGGGGAGCTGTTTTTT.